The 5 T cell receptor beta chains below come from one sample, sequenced in a study of T cells in Graves' hyperthyroidism and ophthalmopathy (dated by TCRdb to the late 2010s). Libraries were constructed by multiplex PCR. The reads were generated on an Illumina HiSeq 2000. The TCR beta CDR3 regions were amplified from RNA transcripts. A first-round RT-PCR of the TCR CDR3 used the HTBI primer set with the Qiagen OneStep RT-PCR kit. TCRdb reran the public reads through fastp at Q25 and MiXCR, keeping productive beta chains. Here each entry gathers all rows of one CDR3 protein and keeps the most common genes and DNA. Present in this sample are 160,000 or so distinct CDR3 sequences, about 9.4% of which were seen just once. The ten largest account for around 20% of the sample. Input material: blood. These receptors all come from a woman younger than 35 with Graves' hyperthyroidism that later progressed to Graves' ophthalmopathy.

Many counts were recorded for this clonotype. This CDR3 is CASSPADSREQFF. Written as DNA, the CDR3 is TGTGCCAGCAGTCCCGCGGACTCGCGTGAGCAGTTCTTC. The chain couples TRBV28 to TRBJ2-1; the D gene is possibly TRBD2 (5 bases). Germline-derived CDR1 and CDR2 are MDHEN and SYDVKM. This CDR3 contains 13 residues. With 5 bases removed from V and 9 bases from J, the gap between germline ends came to 14 bases.

This clonotype was counted ten times or more. CDR3 sequence reads: CASSPQGNEQYF. The CDR3 DNA reads as TGTGCCAGCAGCCCGCAGGGGAACGAGCAGTACTTC. This chain joins TRBV6-1 and TRBJ2-7, with a tentative D call TRBD1 (6 bases). Germline V gene lookup returns CDR1 MNHNS and CDR2 SASEGT. V was pared by 6 bases and J by 5 bases, with 11 bases between. The CDR3 runs to 12 residues.

This clonotype was seen ten or more times. The chain recombines TRBV6-1 with TRBJ1-6, with D possibly being TRBD1 (5 bases). V lost 7 bases and J lost 7, with 14 bases in between. The CDR3 totals 14 residues. CDR1 and CDR2 from the germline V gene are MNHNS and SASEGT. CDR3 residues: CASTKGTSNSPLHF. In nucleotides, the CDR3 is TGTGCCAGCACCAAGGGGACCTCCAATTCACCCCTCCACTTT.

Comment on this clonotype: This may be a read error, as it is one base from a much larger clone. CDR3 nucleotide sequence: TGTGCCAGCAACCAAGATCTCGGGTCGAACACTGAAGCTTTCTTT. Its translation is CASNQDLGSNTEAFF. The chain is built from TRBV4-1 and TRBJ1-1; D call uncertain. Germline CDR1 is MGHRA and CDR2 is YSYEKL. The CDR3 loop spans 15 amino acids.

This clonotype came up many times. The J gene is TRBJ1-2, the V gene TRBV6-1; D remains ambiguous. Trimming shortened V by 9 bases and J by 6 bases, and 23 bases separated the two germline ends. Germline V gives CDR1 MNHNS, CDR2 SASEGT. The CDR3 covers 15 residues. The CDR3 nucleotides read TGTGCCAGTAGGGCTAAAGATTTTCCCCCTGATGGCTACACCTTC. Translated: CASRAKDFPPDGYTF.